The T cell receptor (beta chain) described here comes from a study of blood T cells in healthy people across ages. Findings and caveats of the study: Donors of long life had a larger count of naive CD4+ cells and greater diversity than aged donors.

Then a second PCR, running roughly 7 to 11 cycles, was carried out with a sample-barcoded 5' primer and a J-beta primer mix. TCRdb used MiXCR to reprocess the 5' RACE reads, holding one entry per CDR3 protein. The data hold 650,000 to 1,000,000 distinct CDR3 sequences, with under 40% observed a single time. A note on this clonotype: Antigen: not known.

The CDR3 loop spans 15 amino acids. V trimming: 6 bases; J trimming: 5 bases; junction bases outside the gene matches: 8. The germline gives CDR1 SGHDT, CDR2 YYEEEE. The source of this sequence is a man aged 18 to 30 in good health. Sequenced: blood. This chain uses TRBV5-6 with TRBJ2-1, with 10 bases identical to TRBD1. The CDR3, as DNA: TGTGCCAGCACCCTCCGGGACAGGGGTAACAATGAGCAGTTCTTC. This codes for CASTLRDRGNNEQFF. Supplemented by reference TRBV5-6 and TRBJ2-1, the full variable domain reads DAGVTQSPTHLIKTRGQQVTLRCSPKSGHDTVSWYQQALGQGPQFIFQYYEEEERQRGNFPDRFSGHQFPNYSSELNVNALLLGDSALYLCASTLRDRGNNEQFFGPGTRLTVL.